A single sample gave rise to the 27 T cell receptor beta chains below, sequenced in a study of tumor-infiltrating lymphocytes in primary liver carcinoma. The study co-extracted DNA and RNA from about 21-30 mg of unsorted bulk tissue. From approximately 0.5 ug of total RNA, TCR beta-specific cDNA was reverse-transcribed using a constant-region primer. Slightly modified ARM-PCR with three nested multiplex PCR rounds yielded TCR beta libraries. A C-beta reverse primer was combined with TRBV1-TRBV30 forward primers in the first two PCR rounds, and each round had 10 cycles. TCRdb reprocessed the multiplex PCR reads via MiXCR and lists one record per CDR3 protein. The sample carries roughly 120,000 distinct CDR3 sequences, 65% recorded once. Sequenced input: liver tumor tissue from sampling region 1. Described subset: tumor region T1, superior pole. The receptors stem from a woman aged 60-75 years with primary liver carcinoma and hepatitis B virus infection.

This clonotype was recorded only once. CDR3 DNA: TGTGCCAGCATCCGGACAGGGGGTGGCCTTTATGGCTACACCTTC. Translated, it gives CASIRTGGGLYGYTF. This chain links TRBV7-9 with TRBJ1-2, with 10 bases that match TRBD1. Per the germline V gene, CDR1 is SEHNR and CDR2 is FQNEAQ (reference sequence). This CDR3 is 15 amino acids long. With 7 bases clipped from V and 5 bases from J, the junction kept 10 bases outside the gene matches.

This clonotype occurred many times. The chain has TRBV4-1 and TRBJ2-5; TRBD1 is a possible D gene (6 bases). Germline V lookup: CDR1 MGHRA, CDR2 YSYEKL. Trimming took 2 bases from V and 2 from J, leaving 12 bases between them. CDR3 length: 15 amino acids. This CDR3 is CASSQTGTFQETQYF. CDR3 coding DNA: TGCGCCAGCAGCCAAACAGGGACATTTCAAGAGACCCAGTACTTC.

As concerns this clonotype: A read error may produce the germline difference seen at one junction end. The genes are TRBV6-1 and TRBJ2-3, with 7 bases fitting TRBD2. CDR3 size: 15 residues. CDR1 and CDR2 (germline): MNHNS, SASEGT. CDR3: CASSEARGSTDTQRF. The CDR3 DNA reads as TGTGCCAGCAGTGAAGCGCGCGGGAGCACAGATACGCAGCGTTTT.

As regards this clonotype: A much larger clone lies one base from this, so it may be a read error. The V call is TRBV5-4, the J call TRBJ2-1; D gene unclear. This CDR3 comprises 14 residues. Germline V gene sequence: CDR1 SGHNT, CDR2 YYREEE (reference sequence). CDR3 region: CANSLRHLDNEQFF. Here the CDR3 DNA reads TGTGCCAACAGCTTAAGACACCTTGACAATGAGCAGTTCTTC.

To note about this clonotype: A much more abundant neighbour one base away suggests this may be a read error. This CDR3 fails to terminate in the conserved phenylalanine or tryptophan, so it likely reflects a read error. The chain is built from TRBV29-1 and TRBJ2-2, with 9 bases lining up with TRBD2. This CDR3 spans 16 amino acids. V was pared by 6 bases and J by 6 bases, with 14 bases of the junction left unmatched. The germline V gene has CDR1 SQVTM and CDR2 ANQGSEA. The CDR3, as DNA: TGCAGCGTCGACATAGCGGGAGCCGGGGTCGCCGGGGAGCTGTTTTCT. Its translation is CSVDIAGAGVAGELFS.

Of note for this clonotype: This clone may be a read error of a much larger clone one base away. V usage is TRBV12-3 or TRBV12-4 and J usage is TRBJ1-5, with D unresolved. Trimming took 1 base from V and 1 from J, leaving 5 bases between them. The length of the CDR3 is 14 residues. The CDR3 here is CASSLEGSNQPQHF. For the CDR3, the DNA is TGTGCCAGCAGTTTAGAAGGCAGCAATCAGCCCCAGCATTTT.

Ten or more counts support this clonotype. The chain links TRBV29-1 to TRBJ1-2; 7 bases fit TRBD1. Germline V gene sequence: CDR1 SQVTM, CDR2 ANQGSEA. The CDR3 runs 12 residues. The V and J ends lost 5 bases and 8 bases, in that order; junction bases with no gene match: 8. In nucleotides, the CDR3 is TGCAGCGTTTATAAGGGGGCGCGGGGCTACACCTTC. It yields the protein CSVYKGARGYTF.

The chain is built from TRBV7-9 and TRBJ1-4; D unclear. V was clipped by 5 bases and J by 4 bases, with 17 bases between them. The CDR3 has 16 amino acids. In germline, CDR1 is SEHNR, CDR2 FQNEAQ (reference sequence). The CDR3 reads CASSPPLGSSNEKLFF. The CDR3 DNA follows: TGTGCCAGCAGCCCGCCCTTGGGGTCCAGTAATGAAAAACTGTTTTTT.

Only a few counts were recorded for this clonotype. The V and J genes are TRBV5-4 and TRBJ2-7; 8 bases line up with TRBD2. The CDR3 has 15 amino acids. Trimming cost V 4 bases and J 3 bases; bases outside gene matches: 9. Per germline, CDR1 SGHNT and CDR2 YYREEE (reference sequence). For the CDR3, the DNA is TGTGCCAGCAGCCCCTGGACTAGCTCCCACTACGAGCAGTACTTC. Protein: CASSPWTSSHYEQYF.

The chain couples TRBV12-5 to TRBJ2-3, with D possibly TRBD2 on 5 matching bases. Germline V gene lookup returns CDR1 LGHNT and CDR2 FRNRAP. This CDR3 comprises 16 residues. Trimming stripped 1 base from V and 2 bases from J, with 13 bases between. CDR3 sequence reads: CASGLERAYYTDTQYF. CDR3 nucleotides: TGTGCTAGTGGTTTGGAGAGGGCGTATTACACAGATACGCAGTATTTT.

As for this clonotype: The junction differs from germline at one of its ends, possibly a read error. The gene calls are TRBV5-1 and TRBJ1-1, with D unclear. The CDR3 consists of 14 residues. The germline V gene has CDR1 SGHRS and CDR2 YFSETQ. The CDR3 sequence: CAGSLEEANTEAFF. Here the CDR3 DNA reads TGCGCCGGCAGCTTGGAGGAGGCAAACACTGAAGCTTTCTTT.

As regards this clonotype: Since a much larger clone is just one base distant, this may be a read error. The J gene is TRBJ2-7, the V gene TRBV4-1; D gene uncertain. Looked up from germline, CDR1 is MGHRA and CDR2 is YSYEKL. The CDR3 covers 15 residues. CDR3 nucleotides: TGCGCCATCAGCCAAGATTTCCCGGGTTGGTACGAGCAGTACTTC. This translates into CAISQDFPGWYEQYF.

Concerning this clonotype itself: This may be a read error, as it is one base from a much larger clone. For the CDR3, the DNA is TGTGCCAGCAGGGGAGGGGACTCAGATACGCAGTATTTT. This codes for CASRGGDSDTQYF. The rearrangement uses TRBV6-1 and TRBJ2-3, with TRBD2 matching over 7 bases. This CDR3 is 13 amino acids long. CDR1 MNHNS and CDR2 SASEGT come from the germline V gene. J gave up 4 bases and V 6 bases, and 4 bases lay outside the gene matches.

In the case of this clonotype: It may be a read error: a sequence one base away is much more abundant. This rearrangement joins TRBV29-1 to TRBJ1-1; tentatively, D is TRBD1 (5 bases). CDR1 is SQVTM and CDR2 is ANQGSEA in the germline V gene. This CDR3 contains 14 residues. CDR3 amino acids: CRGIRGTRGTEAFF. CDR3 DNA: TGCAGAGGCATCCGGGGCACTCGGGGTACTGAAGCTTTCTTT.

The chain is built from TRBV12-3 or TRBV12-4 and TRBJ2-3; D is unclear. The V end was cut by 2 bases, the J end by 4 bases, with 16 bases between. This CDR3 is 16 amino acids long. CDR3 in amino acids: CASSLSRPLPSDTQYF. CDR3 coding DNA: TGTGCCAGCAGTTTATCCAGACCGTTGCCTTCAGATACGCAGTATTTT.

This clonotype was counted ten times or more. V usage is TRBV6-1 and J usage is TRBJ1-3, with D possibly matching TRBD1 (5 bases). The V and J ends lost 3 bases and 0 bases respectively, with 15 bases between them. CDR1 is MNHNS, CDR2 SASEGT, per germline. The CDR3 is 17 residues long. The CDR3 DNA is TGTGCCAGCAGTGATCACTCACAGGAATTCTCTGGAAACACCATATATTTT. Translation: CASSDHSQEFSGNTIYF.

Notes on this clonotype: The junction departs from germline at one end; a sequencing error may be responsible. The chain joins TRBV18 to TRBJ1-3; no reliable D call. Germline V CDR1 and CDR2: KGHSH, LQKENI. The CDR3 has 16 residues. CDR3 nucleotide sequence: TGTGTCAGCTCACCGAGGACGGGAGACTCTGGAAACACCATATATTTT. It encodes CVSSPRTGDSGNTIYF.

The CDR3 is CASSLVRTRSEQFF. Written as DNA, the CDR3 is TGTGCCAGCAGCTTAGTGAGGACTAGAAGTGAGCAGTTCTTC. V is TRBV7-9 and J is TRBJ2-1, with 7 bases that match TRBD2. The V gene's germline CDR1 is SEHNR and CDR2 FQNEAQ (reference sequence). CDR3 size: 14 residues. The junction had 6 bases not matched to a gene; V was cut back by 1 base and J by 9 bases.

This clonotype was recorded at least ten times. V usage is TRBV6-6 and J usage is TRBJ2-5; 12 positions agree with TRBD2. The CDR3 is 15 amino acids. V lost 4 bases, J lost 5 bases, and 5 bases stayed unmatched. The V gene's germline CDR1 is MNHNY and CDR2 SVGAGI (reference sequence). Written as DNA, the CDR3 is TGTGCCAGCAGTTCACCCGGGACTAGCGGGGAGACCCAGTACTTC. This encodes CASSSPGTSGETQYF.

DNA for the CDR3: TGTGCCAGTACTAGGACGGGCTACGAGCAGTACTTC. It yields the protein CASTRTGYEQYF. The gene calls are TRBV6-2 or TRBV6-3 and TRBJ2-7, with a tentative D call TRBD2 (5 bases). V dropped 9 bases and J dropped 3 bases, with 12 bases sitting between them. CDR3 length equals 12 residues. Germline V gene data show CDR1 as MNHEY and CDR2 as SVGEGT.

In the case of this clonotype: Since a much larger clone is just one base distant, this may be a read error. V usage is TRBV28 and J usage is TRBJ1-1, with a possible D match to TRBD1 (5 bases). From germline, CDR1 is MDHEN and CDR2 SYDVKM. The CDR3 runs 13 residues. DNA for the CDR3: TGTGCCAGTCGCGGAGGGGTGAACACTGAAACTTTCTTT. It codes for CASRGGVNTETFF. The full variable domain, completed using reference TRBV28 and TRBJ1-1, is DVKVTQSSRYLVKRTGEKVFLECVQDMDHENMFWYRQDPGLGLRLIYFSYDVKMKEKGDIPEGYSVSREKKERFSLILESASTNQTSMYLCASRGGVNTETFFGQGTRLTVV.

This clonotype has a handful of counts. This may come from a read error, since a much larger clone is one base off. The rearrangement uses TRBV2 and TRBJ2-3, with D uncertain. The V end was cut by 7 bases, the J end by 8 bases, with 10 bases between. The CDR3 consists of 11 residues. Germline V lookup: CDR1 SNHLY, CDR2 FYNNEI. The CDR3 region is CASTQVGTQYF. The CDR3 DNA is TGTGCCAGCACTCAGGTGGGTACGCAGTATTTT.

Turning to this clonotype: A junction boundary mismatches the germline segment, possibly from a read error. V is TRBV11-2 and J is TRBJ2-2, with TRBD2 as a possible D gene (6 bases). The CDR3 runs to 15 residues. Germline V CDR1 and CDR2: SGHAT, FQNNGV. In DNA, the CDR3 is TGTGTCAGCAGCCTCCGGACGGGAGACACCGGGGAGCTGTTTTTT. Amino acids: CVSSLRTGDTGELFF.

With respect to this clonotype: A much larger clone is a single base away; this may be a read error. The V gene is TRBV6-1, the J gene TRBJ2-5, with 8 positions matching TRBD2. V gave up 7 bases and J gave up 4 bases; unmatched junction bases: 11. In germline, CDR1 is MNHNS, CDR2 SASEGT. This CDR3 is 15 amino acids long. The CDR3 here is CASTSGTRLAETQYF. The CDR3, as DNA: TGTGCCAGCACGTCCGGGACTAGGCTCGCAGAGACCCAGTACTTC.

This clonotype was seen many times. The V call is TRBV6-5, the J call TRBJ2-1; possible D gene TRBD2, 6 bases. The V gene lost 2 bases and the J gene lost 5 bases, with 13 bases spanning the gap. Germline V gene data show CDR1 as MNHEY and CDR2 as SVGAGI. The CDR3 loop spans 15 amino acids. CDR3 nucleotides: TGTGCCAGCAGTTACGGGGGGTCTATAAACAATGAGCAGTTCTTC. Amino acid sequence: CASSYGGSINNEQFF.

Regarding this clonotype: This may be a read error: a much more frequent sequence differs by one nucleotide. This rearrangement joins TRBV29-1 to TRBJ2-3; D may correspond to TRBD1 or TRBD2 (5 bases each). The CDR3 contains 16 residues. Germline CDR1 SQVTM, CDR2 ANQGSEA. V lost 3 bases and J lost 6, with 22 bases in between. The CDR3 reads CSVDSAGARRRDTQYF. Here the CDR3 DNA reads TGCAGCGTTGATTCGGCCGGGGCCCGGAGAAGGGATACGCAGTATTTT.

The V and J genes are TRBV11-2 and TRBJ2-3; D gene unclear. V was pared by 0 bases and J by 8 bases, with 12 bases between. Germline V lookup: CDR1 SGHAT, CDR2 FQNNGV. The CDR3 totals 14 residues. CDR3 bases: TGTGCCAGCAGCTTAGATCCAAGTGCAGGTACGCAGTATTTT. Amino acids: CASSLDPSAGTQYF.